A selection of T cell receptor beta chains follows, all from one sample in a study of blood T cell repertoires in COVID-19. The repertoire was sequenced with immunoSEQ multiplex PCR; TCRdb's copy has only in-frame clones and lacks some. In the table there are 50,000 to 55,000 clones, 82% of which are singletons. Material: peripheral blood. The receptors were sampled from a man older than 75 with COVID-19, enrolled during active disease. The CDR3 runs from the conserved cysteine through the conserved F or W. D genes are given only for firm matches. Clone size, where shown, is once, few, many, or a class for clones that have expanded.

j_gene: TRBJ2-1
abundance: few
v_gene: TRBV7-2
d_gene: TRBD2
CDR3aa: CASSPTRGGGTYNEQFF
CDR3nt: TGTGCCAGCAGCCCGACGCGGGGCGGGGGGACTTACAATGAGCAGTTCTTC

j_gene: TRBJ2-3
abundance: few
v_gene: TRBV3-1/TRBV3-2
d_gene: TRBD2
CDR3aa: CASSQDAAGGLTDTQYF
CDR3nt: TGTGCCAGCAGCCAAGATGCAGCGGGGGGCCTCACAGATACGCAGTATTTT

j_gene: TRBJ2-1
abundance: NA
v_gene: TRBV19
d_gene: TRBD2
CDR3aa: CASSILPSGRANEQFF
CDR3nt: TGTGCCAGTAGTATACTCCCTAGCGGGAGGGCCAATGAGCAGTTCTTC

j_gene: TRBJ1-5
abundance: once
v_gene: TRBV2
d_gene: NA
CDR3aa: CASKGGVNQPQHF
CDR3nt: TGTGCCAGCAAGGGCGGGGTAAATCAGCCCCAGCATTTT

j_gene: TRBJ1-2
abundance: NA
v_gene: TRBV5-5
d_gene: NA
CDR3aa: CASSPQGPNYGYTF
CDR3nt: TGTGCCAGCAGCCCCCAGGGCCCTAACTATGGCTACACCTTC

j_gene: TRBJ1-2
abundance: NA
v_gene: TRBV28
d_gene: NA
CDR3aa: CASSFGGVYGYTF
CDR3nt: TGTGCCAGCAGTTTCGGGGGGGTCTATGGCTACACCTTC

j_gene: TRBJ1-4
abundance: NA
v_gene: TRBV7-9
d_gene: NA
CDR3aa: CASSLRQVAGEKLFF
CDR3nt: TGTGCCAGCAGCTTAAGGCAGGTGGCGGGTGAAAAACTGTTTTTT

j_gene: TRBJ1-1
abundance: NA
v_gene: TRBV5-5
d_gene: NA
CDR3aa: CASSLHGGTPDTEAFF
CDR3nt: TGTGCCAGCAGCCTGCATGGGGGGACCCCGGACACTGAAGCTTTCTTT

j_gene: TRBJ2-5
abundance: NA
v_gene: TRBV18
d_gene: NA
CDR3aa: CASSPPHDQETQYF
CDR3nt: TGTGCCAGCTCACCCCCTCATGATCAGGAGACCCAGTACTTC

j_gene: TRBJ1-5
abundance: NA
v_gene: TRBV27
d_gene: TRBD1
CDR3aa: CASSLRQGITHQPQHF
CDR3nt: TGTGCCAGCAGTCTCAGACAGGGAATTACACATCAGCCCCAGCATTTT

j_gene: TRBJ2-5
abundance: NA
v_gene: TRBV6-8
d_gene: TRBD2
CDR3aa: CASSCGSGYQETQYF
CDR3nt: TGTGCCAGCAGTTGCGGTAGCGGGTACCAAGAGACCCAGTACTTC

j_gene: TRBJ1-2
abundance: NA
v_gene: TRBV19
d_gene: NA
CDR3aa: CASSTSDRSYGYTF
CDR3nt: TGTGCCAGTAGTACCTCCGACAGGTCCTATGGCTACACCTTC

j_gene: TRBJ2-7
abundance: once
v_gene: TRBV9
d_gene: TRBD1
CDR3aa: CASSVGQGPSEQYF
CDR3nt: TGTGCCAGCAGCGTCGGACAGGGGCCCTCCGAGCAGTACTTC

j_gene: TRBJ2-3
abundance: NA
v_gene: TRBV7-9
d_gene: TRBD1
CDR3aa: CASSSDRITDTQYF
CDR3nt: TGTGCCAGCAGCTCGGACAGGATCACAGATACGCAGTATTTT

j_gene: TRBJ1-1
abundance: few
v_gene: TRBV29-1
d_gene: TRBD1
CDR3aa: CSVGDRVGGAEAFF
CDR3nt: TGCAGCGTTGGGGACAGGGTTGGGGGAGCTGAAGCTTTCTTT

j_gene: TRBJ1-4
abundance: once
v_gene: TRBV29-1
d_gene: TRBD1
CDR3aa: CSVFRDSRSEKLFF
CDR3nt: TGCAGCGTGTTCCGGGACAGTAGGAGTGAAAAACTGTTTTTT

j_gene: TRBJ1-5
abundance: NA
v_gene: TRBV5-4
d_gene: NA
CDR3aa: CASSFFGGNQPQHF
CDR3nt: TGTGCCAGCAGCTTCTTCGGTGGCAATCAGCCCCAGCATTTT

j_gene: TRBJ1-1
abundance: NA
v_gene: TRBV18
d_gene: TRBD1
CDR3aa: CASSPSTGGTEAFF
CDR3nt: TGTGCCAGCTCACCATCGACAGGGGGCACTGAAGCTTTCTTT

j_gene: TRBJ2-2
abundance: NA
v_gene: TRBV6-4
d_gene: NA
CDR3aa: CASSDAPIPGGSNTGELFF
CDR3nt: TGTGCCAGCAGTGACGCTCCAATCCCGGGGGGCTCGAACACCGGGGAGCTGTTTTTT

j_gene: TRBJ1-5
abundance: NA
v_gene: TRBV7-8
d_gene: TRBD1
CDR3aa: CASSIDRGNSNQPQHF
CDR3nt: TGTGCCAGCAGCATAGACAGGGGAAATAGCAATCAGCCCCAGCATTTT

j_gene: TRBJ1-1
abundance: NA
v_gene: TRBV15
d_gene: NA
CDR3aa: CATSRDPTGSTEAFF
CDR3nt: TGTGCCACCAGCAGGGACCCTACCGGGAGCACTGAAGCTTTCTTT

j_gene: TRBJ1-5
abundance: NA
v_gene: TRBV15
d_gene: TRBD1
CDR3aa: CATSRGQGASQPQHF
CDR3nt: TGTGCCACCAGCAGAGGTCAGGGGGCAAGTCAGCCCCAGCATTTT

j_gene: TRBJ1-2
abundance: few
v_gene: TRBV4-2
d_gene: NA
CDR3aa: CASSQGGGGNTF
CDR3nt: TGTGCCAGCAGCCAAGGTGGCGGGGGCAACACCTTC

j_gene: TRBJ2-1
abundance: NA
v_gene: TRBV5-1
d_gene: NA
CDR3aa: CASSLQRNEQFF
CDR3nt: TGCGCCAGCAGCCTTCAACGGAATGAGCAGTTCTTC